Shown below are 20 T cell receptor beta chains from a single sample sequenced in a study of graft-versus-host responses after intestinal transplantation. Their antigen targets remain unknown. Assay: immunoSEQ multiplex PCR; the TCRdb copy retains only in-frame clones and omits some. The table lists 89,000 or so clones, roughly four fifths of them singletons. The input for sequencing was unstimulated CD4+ T cells sorted from spleen or lymph node cells, taken before intestinal transplant. All receptors derive from a human donor who received an intestinal transplant.

This clone was seen a handful of times. This chain joins TRBV9 and TRBJ2-5, with TRBD2 identical over 14 bases. The CDR3 contains 17 residues. The germline V gene has CDR1 SGDLS and CDR2 YYNGEE. Trimming at V came to 3 bases and at J to 4 bases, leaving 8 bases not matched to a gene. In DNA form, the CDR3 reads TGTGCCAGCAGCGATGGGACTAGCGGGGGCGCGTCAGAGACCCAGTACTTC. Protein sequence: CASSDGTSGGASETQYF.

This chain joins TRBV7-8 and TRBJ2-1; TRBD1 might be the D (5 bases). The germline V and J ends were trimmed by 5 bases and 6 bases, with 23 bases remaining between them. Germline CDR1 reads SGHVS; CDR2 reads FQNEAQ. This CDR3 region has 17 residues. The CDR3 reads CASSLSKSGAQGNEQFF. CDR3 in DNA: TGTGCCAGCAGCCTTTCTAAATCCGGAGCTCAGGGCAATGAGCAGTTCTTC.

The rearrangement links TRBV18 to TRBJ2-7, with 7 bases fitting TRBD2. Germline V gene sequence: CDR1 KGHSH, CDR2 LQKENI. This CDR3 has 14 residues. Trimming took 5 bases from V and 2 from J; bases not matched to a gene: 6. CDR3 in DNA: TGTGCCAGCTCAGCCGGGACTAATACCTACGAGCAGTACTTC. This gives the protein CASSAGTNTYEQYF.

The sample holds a few counts of this clone. This chain links TRBV30 with TRBJ1-2; D remains ambiguous. The CDR3 runs to 12 residues. Trimming took 2 bases from V and 4 from J, leaving 8 bases between them. CDR1 is GTSNPN and CDR2 is SVGIG in the germline V gene (reference sequence). For the CDR3, the DNA is TGTGCCTGGAGTCGCGGGTCCTATGGCTACACCTTC. Encoded protein: CAWSRGSYGYTF.

The rearrangement links TRBV11-3 to TRBJ2-2, with TRBD1 matching 8 bases. V lost 1 base and J lost 3; bases outside the gene matches: 1. The CDR3 is 15 amino acids. Per germline, CDR1 SGHNT and CDR2 YENEEA. CDR3 bases: TGTGCCAGCAGCTTAGGACAGGGGTACACCGGGGAGCTGTTTTTT. Encoded protein: CASSLGQGYTGELFF.

The rearrangement uses TRBV2 and TRBJ2-3; D perhaps matches TRBD1 (6 bases). Looked up from germline, CDR1 is SNHLY and CDR2 is FYNNEI. Trimming took 6 bases from V and 4 from J, leaving 17 bases between them. The CDR3 is 15 residues long. DNA of the CDR3: TGTGCCAGCAGGACCGGGACACTAGTTTCAGATACGCAGTATTTT. This translates into CASRTGTLVSDTQYF.

The rearrangement links TRBV5-1 to TRBJ2-2, with 10 bases identical to TRBD2. This CDR3 is built from 16 residues. V shed 4 bases, J shed 3 bases, and the junction held 6 bases outside the gene matches. Germline V CDR1 and CDR2: SGHRS, YFSETQ. The CDR3 sequence is CASSVRTSGDTGELFF. CDR3 sequence (DNA): TGCGCCAGCAGCGTCCGGACTAGCGGCGACACCGGGGAGCTGTTTTTT.

The chain is built from TRBV5-1 and TRBJ2-2; TRBD1 aligns across 11 bases. This CDR3 has 16 amino acids. Germline assignment: CDR1 SGHRS and CDR2 YFSETQ. V shed 4 bases, J shed 6 bases, and the junction held 8 bases outside the gene matches. The CDR3, as DNA: TGCGCCAGCAGCCAGAACTCGGGACAGGGGGCCGGGGAGCTGTTTTTT. It specifies CASSQNSGQGAGELFF.

The chain is built from TRBV19 and TRBJ2-5; the match to TRBD2 covers 10 bases. The junction had 11 bases not matched to a gene; V was cut back by 5 bases and J by 5 bases. The CDR3 sequence is 16 residues long. Germline V gene data show CDR1 as LNHDA and CDR2 as SQIVND (reference sequence). The CDR3 DNA follows: TGTGCCAGTAGTGGCTACCCTAGCGGGAGTGGTGAGACCCAGTACTTC. As protein: CASSGYPSGSGETQYF.

This clone was detected a few times. The chain combines TRBV7-2 with TRBJ2-7; no reliable D call. This CDR3 has 14 amino acids. V lost 5 bases to trimming and J lost 6 bases, with 17 bases between them. Per the germline V gene, CDR1 is SGHTA and CDR2 is FQGNSA. As DNA, the CDR3 is TGTGCCAGCAGCCTCGTCCGCTTCGAGCGCGAGCAGTACTTC. Protein: CASSLVRFEREQYF. Variable domain in full (rest from reference TRBV7-2 and TRBJ2-7): GAGVSQSPSNKVTEKGKDVELRCDPISGHTALYWYRQSLGQGLEFLIYFQGNSAPDKSGLPSDRFSAERTGGSVSTLTIQRTQQEDSAVYLCASSLVRFEREQYFGPGTRLTVT.

Worth noting for this clone: Distinct nucleotide sequences in the sample also encode this CDR3. The chain uses TRBV5-1 and TRBJ1-1; no reliable D call. The length of the CDR3 is 14 residues. V was pared by 0 bases and J by 1 base, with 7 bases between. Germline-derived CDR1 and CDR2 are SGHRS and YFSETQ. The CDR3, as DNA: TGCGCCAGCAGCTTGGATCGAGGGAACACTGAAGCTTTCTTT. It encodes CASSLDRGNTEAFF.

The CDR3 DNA reads TGTGCCAGCAGTTCCCAGGGACTGCCTGGCTACACCTTC. Translation: CASSSQGLPGYTF. The chain employs TRBV28 and TRBJ1-2; TRBD1 is a possible D gene (5 bases). V was clipped by 4 bases and J by 7 bases, with 13 bases between them. CDR3 length equals 13 residues. Germline V gene lookup returns CDR1 MDHEN and CDR2 SYDVKM.

The gene calls are TRBV4-2 and TRBJ2-5, with TRBD2 identical over 12 bases. Germline loops: CDR1 LGHNA, CDR2 YNFKEQ. V trimming: 0 bases; J trimming: 5 bases; junction bases outside the gene matches: 7. The CDR3 consists of 17 residues. The CDR3 bases are TGTGCCAGCAGCCAAGATGCACTAGCGGGGGGTGGGGAGACCCAGTACTTC. Translation gives CASSQDALAGGGETQYF.

This clone has only one observation. The chain recombines TRBV7-3 with TRBJ2-1; 10 nucleotides line up with TRBD2. Germline assignment: CDR1 SGHTA and CDR2 FQGTGA. This CDR3 is 16 amino acids long. The V segment lost 5 bases and the J segment 7 bases; nucleotides outside the gene matches: 11. In DNA form, the CDR3 reads TGTGCCAGCAGCACCCGGGGGACTAGCGTTTGGAATGAGCAGTTCTTC. Protein: CASSTRGTSVWNEQFF.

This clone was recorded only once. The rearrangement links TRBV2 to TRBJ1-2, with TRBD1 as a possible D gene (6 bases). V was pared by 3 bases and J by 3 bases, with 11 bases between. This CDR3 has 14 amino acids. CDR1 and CDR2 (germline): SNHLY, FYNNEI. In nucleotides, the CDR3 is TGTGCCAGCAGTGACAGGGGTTCGGACTATGGCTACACCTTC. This codes for CASSDRGSDYGYTF.

The rearrangement joins TRBV6-1 to TRBJ2-7, with TRBD2 matching over 9 bases. V lost 7 bases and J lost 2; bases outside the gene matches: 6. The CDR3 sequence is 14 residues long. From germline, CDR1 is MNHNS and CDR2 SASEGT. CDR3 amino acids: CASTLAGLAYEQYF. In nucleotides, the CDR3 is TGTGCCAGCACCCTAGCGGGACTTGCCTACGAGCAGTACTTC.

This chain connects TRBV9 to TRBJ1-5; 7 bases agree with TRBD1. Losses at the gene ends were 4 bases for V and 2 bases for J; bases not matched to a gene: 3. CDR3 size: 14 residues. Germline lookup yields CDR1 SGDLS and CDR2 YYNGEE. The CDR3 loop reads CASSQTGRNQPQHF. The CDR3 DNA reads TGTGCCAGCAGCCAGACAGGGCGCAATCAGCCCCAGCATTTT.

This clone is a singleton in its sample. J is TRBJ2-3 and V is TRBV4-2; the match to TRBD2 covers 11 bases. The CDR3 length is 18 residues. The germline CDR1 and CDR2 sequences are LGHNA and YNFKEQ. The junction had 10 bases not matched to a gene; V was cut back by 0 bases and J by 5 bases. This CDR3 reads CASSQDTGTSGGGDTQYF. The DNA for the CDR3 is TGTGCCAGCAGCCAAGATACCGGGACTAGCGGTGGCGGAGATACGCAGTATTTT.

This clone was counted between two and nine times. The chain combines TRBV28 with TRBJ1-3; D gene ambiguous. CDR3 size: 15 residues. V was pared by 3 bases and J by 4 bases, with 13 bases between. Germline V gene data show CDR1 as MDHEN and CDR2 as SYDVKM. The CDR3 DNA reads TGTGCCAGCAGTTTTACAAGGAGCCTCGGAAACACCATATATTTT. It is translated as CASSFTRSLGNTIYF.

The V call is TRBV4-1, the J call TRBJ1-1; possible D gene TRBD1, 5 bases. V gave up 1 base and J gave up 11 bases, with 14 bases separating them. Germline V gives CDR1 MGHRA, CDR2 YSYEKL. The CDR3 is 13 residues long. CDR3 loop: CASSQGEATAAFF. The CDR3 coding sequence is TGCGCCAGCAGCCAAGGCGAGGCGACAGCGGCTTTCTTT.